The 16 T cell receptor beta chains given below trace back to one sample, sequenced in a study of Ad26.COV2.S vaccination and SARS-CoV-2 variants. The repertoire was sequenced with immunoSEQ multiplex PCR; TCRdb's copy has only in-frame clones and lacks some. In the table there are 400,000 to 450,000 clones, 90% of which are singletons. Indicated treatment: over 15 received Ad26.COV2.S at low or high dose, single or two shots; 5 received placebo; per-sample allocation not given. Sampling was performed 63 days after the first vaccine or placebo injection. The input for sequencing was peripheral blood, taken in a trial of Ad26.COV2.S vaccine versus placebo. The receptors here all came from a person between 18 and 65 years old who received the Ad26.COV2.S COVID-19 vaccine or a placebo.

The chain combines TRBV5-6 with TRBJ2-1; D perhaps matches TRBD2 (6 bases). Looked up from germline, CDR1 is SGHDT and CDR2 is YYEEEE. The CDR3 runs to 16 residues. Trimming removed 0 bases from V and 7 bases from J, with 17 bases in between. The CDR3 loop reads CASSLEEGVFENEQFF. The CDR3 DNA is TGTGCCAGCAGCTTGGAGGAGGGCGTTTTTGAAAATGAGCAGTTCTTC.

This chain connects TRBV11-2 to TRBJ2-1; the D gene could be TRBD1 or TRBD2 (5 bases each). The ends were cut back, 5 bases at V and 0 bases at J, with 11 bases in the middle. From germline, CDR1 is SGHAT and CDR2 FQNNGV. The CDR3 spans 15 residues. In DNA, the CDR3 is TGTGCCAGCAGCCCCGGGGACGGCTCCTACAATGAGCAGTTCTTC. Translating it yields CASSPGDGSYNEQFF.

The chain has TRBV11-2 and TRBJ2-1; 7 nucleotides agree with TRBD2. The V gene end was trimmed by 1 base and the J gene end by 5 bases; junction bases not matched to a gene: 11. There are 17 residues in the CDR3. From germline, CDR1 is SGHAT and CDR2 FQNNGV. CDR3 sequence (DNA): TGTGCCAGCAGCTTAGTTGGGGAACTAGCGCTTAACAATGAGCAGTTCTTC. Translated, it gives CASSLVGELALNNEQFF.

The V and J genes are TRBV3-1 (or the pseudogene TRBV3-2) and TRBJ2-7; D is uncertain. CDR3 size: 13 residues. V lost 0 bases, J lost 2 bases, and 5 bases lay in between. Germline CDR1 and CDR2: LGHDT and YNNKEL (reference sequence). The CDR3 region is CASSQDRTYEQYF. CDR3 DNA sequence: TGTGCCAGCAGCCAAGATCGGACCTACGAGCAGTACTTC.

V gene TRBV7-2 combines with J gene TRBJ2-7, with D hard to call. CDR3 size: 15 residues. Germline V gene lookup returns CDR1 SGHTA and CDR2 FQGNSA. Trimming removed 6 bases at V and 2 bases at J, with 17 bases between. The CDR3 spells CASRPSPDGAYEQYF. The CDR3, as DNA: TGTGCCAGCAGACCATCCCCAGACGGCGCCTACGAGCAGTACTTC. Complete variable domain (other parts from reference TRBV7-2 and TRBJ2-7): GAGVSQSPSNKVTEKGKDVELRCDPISGHTALYWYRQSLGQGLEFLIYFQGNSAPDKSGLPSDRFSAERTGGSVSTLTIQRTQQEDSAVYLCASRPSPDGAYEQYFGPGTRLTVT.

The rearrangement uses TRBV7-2 and TRBJ2-7; D perhaps matches TRBD1 (5 bases). The germline V gene encodes CDR1 SGHTA and CDR2 FQGNSA. The CDR3 spans 15 residues. Deletions cut 0 bases from V and 3 bases from J, with 12 bases between. The CDR3 nucleotides are TGTGCCAGCAGCTTAGCTTCAGGGTTCATCTACGAGCAGTACTTC. Translated, it gives CASSLASGFIYEQYF.

The rearrangement uses TRBV15 and TRBJ2-7, with TRBD1 matching over 10 bases. There are 15 residues in the CDR3. The germline gives CDR1 LNHNV, CDR2 YYDKDF (reference sequence). Trimming at V came to 1 base and at J to 5 bases, leaving 5 bases not matched to a gene. The CDR3 nucleotides are TGTGCCACCAGCAGAGCCTGGGACAGGGGTAACGAGCAGTACTTC. Its translation is CATSRAWDRGNEQYF.

V usage is TRBV30 and J usage is TRBJ1-3, with TRBD1 matching 8 bases. The ends lost 2 bases at V and 0 bases at J; junction bases unmatched: 3. Germline CDR1 reads GTSNPN; CDR2 reads SVGIG (reference sequence). The CDR3 is 15 amino acids. CDR3 DNA sequence: TGTGCCTGGAGTACTGGACAGGGCTCTGGAAACACCATATATTTT. This encodes CAWSTGQGSGNTIYF.

V and J are TRBV6-2 or TRBV6-3 and TRBJ2-5; D tentatively fits TRBD1 or TRBD2 (5 bases each). The CDR3 covers 15 residues. V gave up 0 bases and J gave up 7 bases, with 15 bases separating them. Germline CDR1 and CDR2: MNHEY and SVGEGT. The CDR3 DNA follows: TGTGCCAGCAGTTACTCGAAAGGGGTCGAGGGGACCCAGTACTTC. As protein: CASSYSKGVEGTQYF.

V usage is TRBV5-4 and J usage is TRBJ2-7, with D hard to call. The germline CDR1 and CDR2 sequences are SGHNT and YYREEE (reference sequence). The CDR3 runs to 13 residues. Trimming pared 1 base from V and 0 bases from J, leaving 5 bases between. The CDR3 region has the DNA TGTGCCAGCAGCTTGCCAGTCTCCTACGAGCAGTACTTC. Its protein is CASSLPVSYEQYF. Drawing the rest from reference TRBV5-4 and TRBJ2-7, the complete variable domain is ETGVTQSPTHLIKTRGQQVTLRCSSQSGHNTVSWYQQALGQGPQFIFQYYREEENGRGNFPPRFSGLQFPNYSSELNVNALELDDSALYLCASSLPVSYEQYFGPGTRLTVT.

This clone was detected only once. This chain joins TRBV29-1 and TRBJ2-3; D assignment may be TRBD1 or TRBD2 (5 bases each). This CDR3 has 13 residues. The V and J ends lost 5 bases and 4 bases respectively, with 13 bases between them. Germline V CDR1 and CDR2: SQVTM, ANQGSEA. CDR3 amino acids: CSVWDLPPDTQYF. CDR3 in DNA: TGCAGCGTTTGGGACCTTCCTCCAGATACGCAGTATTTT.

The J gene is TRBJ1-1, the V gene TRBV27; D perhaps matches TRBD1 (6 bases). In germline, CDR1 is MNHEY, CDR2 SMNVEV (reference sequence). This CDR3 spans 11 amino acids. V shed 6 bases and J shed 4 bases, with 6 bases lying between them. CDR3 region: CASRTGTEAFF. The CDR3 DNA reads as TGTGCCAGCAGGACAGGCACTGAAGCTTTCTTT.

The CDR3 DNA reads as TGCGCCAGCAGCCAAGATACGTCTGTATTAAGGACAAACAATGAGCAGTTCTTC. It encodes CASSQDTSVLRTNNEQFF. The chain has TRBV4-1 and TRBJ2-1; tentatively, D is TRBD1 (5 bases). Per the germline V gene, CDR1 is MGHRA and CDR2 is YSYEKL. Trimming removed 0 bases from V and 5 bases from J, with 20 bases in between. CDR3 size: 18 residues.

This clone was picked up a small number of times. This same CDR3 is encoded by further DNA sequences in the sample. The J gene is TRBJ2-1, the V gene TRBV5-4; no reliable D call. This CDR3 is 11 amino acids long. With 2 bases removed from V and 4 bases from J, the gap between germline ends came to 1 base. CDR1 is SGHNT, CDR2 YYREEE, per germline (reference sequence). The CDR3 sequence is CASSLYNEQFF. CDR3 DNA sequence: TGTGCCAGCAGCTTATACAATGAGCAGTTCTTC.

The chain recombines TRBV4-1 with TRBJ2-3; D possibly corresponds to TRBD2 (6 bases). The germline gives CDR1 MGHRA, CDR2 YSYEKL. V lost 2 bases and J lost 2, with 11 bases in between. The CDR3 runs to 15 residues. The CDR3 DNA follows: TGCGCCAGCAGCCAACTAGGAGGGGCCACAGATACGCAGTATTTT. This sequence encodes CASSQLGGATDTQYF.

The chain combines TRBV10-2 with TRBJ1-5; no firm D call. The germline V gene has CDR1 WSHSY and CDR2 SAAADI. CDR3 size: 14 residues. With 3 bases removed from V and 4 bases from J, the gap between germline ends came to 10 bases. CDR3 DNA: TGCGCCAGCAGTGATGTTGGGAGAAATCAGCCCCAGCATTTT. It encodes CASSDVGRNQPQHF.